Shown below are 16 T cell receptor beta chains from a single sample sequenced in a study of a mutant IDH1 vaccine in newly diagnosed glioma. Time point of the sample: week 5, during vaccination. Every vaccination contained 300 ug of the mutant IDH1 20-mer peptide and was paired with topical imiquimod. Antigens for these TCRs are unknown. Sequencing was performed with immunoSEQ multiplex PCR; in TCRdb, only in-frame clones are kept and a portion is missing. The sample includes over 55,000 clones, 75% to 90% of them seen just once. Specimen: PBMCs, collected from a glioma patient whose treatment included an IDH1 peptide vaccine. These receptor sequences come from a woman between 40 and 55 years old with glioma.

V is TRBV4-2 and J is TRBJ2-2; no clear D. V was trimmed by 8 bases and J by 0 bases, leaving 19 bases between them. This CDR3 has 17 residues. From germline, CDR1 is LGHNA and CDR2 YNFKEQ. CDR3 nucleotides: TGTGCCAGCGGTGATTTTTTCCGAGTGTCGAACACCGGGGAGCTGTTTTTT. Protein product: CASGDFFRVSNTGELFF.

The rearrangement joins TRBV19 to TRBJ2-7; possibly TRBD2 for D (6 bases). This CDR3 is 13 amino acids long. V was pared by 3 bases and J by 6 bases, with 12 bases between. Germline CDR1 LNHDA, CDR2 SQIVND (reference sequence). The CDR3 coding sequence is TGTGCCAGTAGTATTGCGGGGATGGGCGAGCAGTACTTC. This gives the protein CASSIAGMGEQYF.

This clone was seen a single time. J is TRBJ1-4 and V is TRBV6-1, with TRBD1 matching over 7 bases. The germline V gene encodes CDR1 MNHNS and CDR2 SASEGT. V lost 7 bases, J lost 6 bases, and 11 bases stayed unmatched. The CDR3 sequence is 15 residues long. DNA of the CDR3: TGTGCCAGCACCTCAGGCAAGACAGGGCATGAAAAACTGTTTTTT. It yields the protein CASTSGKTGHEKLFF.

The chain joins TRBV11-2 to TRBJ2-7; no definite D call. The V end lost 5 bases, the J end lost 3 bases, and 8 bases lay between the germline ends. The CDR3 consists of 12 residues. Germline assignment: CDR1 SGHAT and CDR2 FQNNGV. CDR3 region: CASSPDGYEQYF. DNA for the CDR3: TGTGCCAGCAGCCCGGACGGCTACGAGCAGTACTTC.

The chain is built from TRBV5-4 and TRBJ2-3; TRBD2 aligns across 15 bases. CDR3 length: 18 amino acids. After removal of 4 bases from V and 3 bases from J, the junction contained 9 bases not matched to a gene. The germline V gene encodes CDR1 SGHNT and CDR2 YYREEE (reference sequence). The CDR3 sequence is CASSLGLAGGPSTDTQYF. The CDR3 DNA reads TGTGCCAGCAGCCTCGGACTAGCGGGGGGGCCTTCGACAGATACGCAGTATTTT. Variable domain in full (rest from reference TRBV5-4 and TRBJ2-3): ETGVTQSPTHLIKTRGQQVTLRCSSQSGHNTVSWYQQALGQGPQFIFQYYREEENGRGNFPPRFSGLQFPNYSSELNVNALELDDSALYLCASSLGLAGGPSTDTQYFGPGTRLTVL.

The chain couples TRBV5-1 to TRBJ2-2; the match to TRBD2 covers 8 bases. The V segment lost 0 bases and the J segment 4 bases; nucleotides outside the gene matches: 5. This CDR3 has 16 amino acids. Germline V gene lookup returns CDR1 SGHRS and CDR2 YFSETQ. For the CDR3, the DNA is TGCGCCAGCAGCTTGGCAAGCGGGAGAATCACCGGGGAGCTGTTTTTT. Translating it yields CASSLASGRITGELFF.

The chain employs TRBV28 and TRBJ2-7; D ambiguous. The germline V gene encodes CDR1 MDHEN and CDR2 SYDVKM. This CDR3 has 13 amino acids. Trimming pared 10 bases from V and 3 bases from J, leaving 16 bases between. CDR3 sequence reads: CATRSSGGYEQYF. As DNA, the CDR3 is TGTGCCACCCGGTCCTCCGGTGGCTACGAGCAGTACTTC.

The chain joins TRBV29-1 to TRBJ2-3; 9 nucleotides match TRBD1. There are 15 residues in the CDR3. Germline V gene data show CDR1 as SQVTM and CDR2 as ANQGSEA. After removal of 5 bases from V and 2 bases from J, the junction contained 8 bases not matched to a gene. The CDR3 nucleotides are TGCAGCGTTTTCTTGGGGACAGGGAACACAGATACGCAGTATTTT. Its translation is CSVFLGTGNTDTQYF.

This sequence joins TRBV5-8 and TRBJ1-1; tentative D call: TRBD1 (5 bases). The CDR3 sequence is 16 residues long. Trimming cost V 0 bases and J 5 bases, with 17 bases left between them. Looked up from germline, CDR1 is SGHTS and CDR2 is YDEGEE. The CDR3 reads CASSLALGGSRTEAFF. The CDR3 coding sequence is TGTGCCAGCAGCTTGGCGCTTGGGGGGTCGAGGACTGAAGCTTTCTTT.

The gene calls are TRBV5-4 and TRBJ2-7; 7 bases agree with TRBD1. Trimming cost V 3 bases and J 2 bases; bases outside gene matches: 5. The CDR3 length is 14 residues. From germline, CDR1 is SGHNT and CDR2 YYREEE (reference sequence). The CDR3 spells CASSSNRGPYEQYF. CDR3 sequence (DNA): TGTGCCAGCAGCTCGAACAGGGGCCCCTACGAGCAGTACTTC.

This clone has just one count. The V gene is TRBV7-8, the J gene TRBJ1-4; D possibly corresponds to TRBD1 (5 bases). V was cut by 3 bases and J by 8 bases, with 10 bases left in between. The germline V gene encodes CDR1 SGHVS and CDR2 FQNEAQ. This CDR3 comprises 13 residues. CDR3 amino acids: CASSLGRREKLFF. The CDR3 DNA is TGTGCCAGCAGCTTGGGGCGGCGGGAAAAACTGTTTTTT.

The chain has TRBV19 and TRBJ1-2; D unresolved. The CDR3 runs 12 residues. Germline loops: CDR1 LNHDA, CDR2 SQIVND (reference sequence). V lost 7 bases and J lost 4, with 10 bases in between. The chain's CDR3 is CASNTGIYGYTF. Written as DNA, the CDR3 is TGTGCCAGTAATACGGGAATCTATGGCTACACCTTC.

The chain joins TRBV7-2 to TRBJ2-3, with 12 positions matching TRBD2. V gave up 5 bases and J gave up 7 bases; unmatched junction bases: 7. Germline lookup yields CDR1 SGHTA and CDR2 FQGNSA. The CDR3 spans 15 residues. CDR3 region: CASSPSGGASYTQYF. The CDR3 DNA is TGTGCCAGCAGCCCTAGCGGGGGGGCCTCATATACGCAGTATTTT.

The chain joins TRBV6-6 to TRBJ2-3; TRBD2 matches at 10 bases. Unmatched junction bases numbered 3, after V lost 1 base and J lost 2 bases. The CDR3 runs to 16 residues. From germline, CDR1 is MNHNY and CDR2 SVGAGI (reference sequence). The CDR3 is CASSYLLAGATDTQYF. CDR3 bases: TGTGCCAGCAGTTACTTGCTAGCGGGGGCCACAGATACGCAGTATTTT.

CDR3 bases: TGTGCCAGCAGTTACTTGGGCGCGATCACCGGGGAGCTGTTTTTT. This sequence encodes CASSYLGAITGELFF. The chain couples TRBV6-5 to TRBJ2-2; D is undetermined. This CDR3 contains 15 residues. The germline V gene has CDR1 MNHEY and CDR2 SVGAGI. V gave up 1 base and J gave up 4 bases, with 10 bases separating them.

This clone was observed once. V and J are TRBV10-2 and TRBJ1-1, with 7 bases identical to TRBD1. The CDR3 sequence is 15 residues long. V trimming: 6 bases; J trimming: 6 bases; junction bases outside the gene matches: 13. Germline CDR1 and CDR2: WSHSY and SAAADI. CDR3 sequence reads: CASSQIIRDSPEAFF. CDR3 in DNA: TGCGCCAGCAGCCAGATAATCCGGGACAGCCCTGAAGCTTTCTTT.